The 25 T cell receptor beta chains in this list originate from one sample, sequenced in a study of T cells in Graves' hyperthyroidism and ophthalmopathy. RNA transcripts gave rise to amplified TCR beta CDR3 regions. The TCR CDR3 was amplified in a first-round RT-PCR using the HTBI primer set. TCRdb re-called the multiplex PCR reads with MiXCR, one entry per CDR3 protein. Of around 250,000 distinct CDR3 sequences listed, approximately 24% are singletons. Sequenced: blood. The receptor source for this set is a woman in her thirties or forties with Graves' ophthalmopathy.

This clonotype was counted ten times or more. The chain employs TRBV28 and TRBJ2-5, with 12 bases identical to TRBD2. Trimming took 6 bases from V and 5 from J; bases not matched to a gene: 13. The CDR3 length is 17 residues. Looked up from germline, CDR1 is MDHEN and CDR2 is SYDVKM. As DNA, the CDR3 is TGTGCCAGCAGGGATCTAGCGGGAGGGCCGGTGAGGGAGACCCAGTACTTC. Translated: CASRDLAGGPVRETQYF. The entire variable domain, with the rest obtained from reference TRBV28 and TRBJ2-5, is as follows: DVKVTQSSRYLVKRTGEKVFLECVQDMDHENMFWYRQDPGLGLRLIYFSYDVKMKEKGDIPEGYSVSREKKERFSLILESASTNQTSMYLCASRDLAGGPVRETQYFGPGTRLLVL.

This clonotype was seen many times. The genes are TRBV12-3 or TRBV12-4 and TRBJ2-6; 11 bases agree with TRBD1. Germline trimming cut 5 bases from V and 1 base from J; bases unmatched to any gene: 7. The CDR3 contains 18 residues. The DNA of the CDR3 is TGTGCCAGCAGTCGCTCCGGGACAGGGGGTTCTGGGGCCAACGTCCTGACTTTC. Its protein product is CASSRSGTGGSGANVLTF.

This clonotype showed up many times. The J gene is TRBJ2-7, the V gene TRBV28, with D maybe TRBD1 (6 bases). Germline V CDR1 and CDR2: MDHEN, SYDVKM. The CDR3 sequence is 14 residues long. V was cut by 3 bases and J by 7 bases, with 16 bases left in between. The CDR3 here is CASSFVQGRWEQYF. The CDR3, as DNA: TGTGCCAGCAGTTTCGTGCAGGGGCGTTGGGAGCAGTACTTC.

This chain joins TRBV6-4 and TRBJ2-5, with TRBD1 as a possible D gene (5 bases). The CDR3 contains 15 residues. The ends were cut back, 4 bases at V and 2 bases at J, with 14 bases in the middle. The V gene's germline CDR1 is MRHNA and CDR2 SNTAGT. CDR3 region: CASSVSQGPQETQYF. CDR3 DNA: TGTGCCAGCAGTGTTTCCCAGGGCCCTCAAGAGACCCAGTACTTC.

The chain combines TRBV9 with TRBJ2-5, with D possibly TRBD2 on 6 matching bases. The CDR3 has 15 amino acids. Trimming cost V 3 bases and J 5 bases, with 17 bases left between them. The germline V gene has CDR1 SGDLS and CDR2 YYNGEE. In nucleotides, the CDR3 is TGTGCCAGCAGCGAGGCCGCGGGGTTGAGGGAGACCCAGTACTTC. Translating gives CASSEAAGLRETQYF.

There are many counts of this clonotype. The rearrangement uses TRBV27 and TRBJ1-2; tentatively, D is TRBD1 (6 bases). V lost 3 bases and J lost 0, with 11 bases in between. Looked up from germline, CDR1 is MNHEY and CDR2 is SMNVEV (reference sequence). CDR3 length equals 15 residues. The DNA of the CDR3 is TGTGCCAGCAGTTTTCGGGGGCCCTCTAACTATGGCTACACCTTC. Translated: CASSFRGPSNYGYTF.

This clonotype has ten or more counts. This rearrangement joins TRBV30 to TRBJ1-6, with a tentative D call TRBD1 (6 bases). Germline CDR1 GTSNPN, CDR2 SVGIG (reference sequence). This CDR3 is 13 amino acids long. Trimming stripped 7 bases from V and 4 bases from J, with 11 bases between. CDR3 sequence: CAFEGQYNSPLHF. In nucleotides, the CDR3 is TGTGCCTTTGAAGGACAGTATAATTCACCCCTCCACTTT.

This clonotype was seen many times. The chain's CDR3 is CASSLGFIGFEAFF. The CDR3 coding sequence is TGCGCCAGCAGCTTGGGTTTTATAGGCTTTGAAGCTTTCTTT. The V gene is TRBV5-1, the J gene TRBJ1-1; the D is unclear. The germline V gene has CDR1 SGHRS and CDR2 YFSETQ. The CDR3 has 14 residues. V lost 0 bases and J lost 7, with 13 bases in between.

This clonotype has ten or more counts. V gene TRBV25-1 combines with J gene TRBJ2-7, with TRBD2 as a possible D gene (5 bases). Germline V gene data show CDR1 as MGHDK and CDR2 as SYGVNS. The CDR3 totals 11 residues. V dropped 4 bases and J dropped 10 bases, with 11 bases sitting between them. The chain's CDR3 is CASSALVDQYF. In nucleotides, the CDR3 is TGTGCCAGCAGTGCACTAGTGGATCAGTACTTC.

V is TRBV19 and J is TRBJ1-1, with 8 nucleotides matching TRBD1. The V gene's germline CDR1 is LNHDA and CDR2 SQIVND (reference sequence). Trimming removed 7 bases from V and 4 bases from J; junction bases left unmatched: 5. The CDR3 is made up of 13 amino acids. The CDR3: CASTGQGVTEAFF. In DNA form, the CDR3 reads TGTGCCAGTACAGGACAGGGCGTCACTGAAGCTTTCTTT.

The chain links TRBV6-5 to TRBJ1-3; unclear D gene. Germline V gives CDR1 MNHEY, CDR2 SVGAGI. The length of the CDR3 is 17 residues. The V end was cut by 0 bases, the J end by 0 bases, with 12 bases between. The DNA of the CDR3 is TGTGCCAGCAGTTACTCGGCAGGAACCACCTCTGGAAACACCATATATTTT. It yields the protein CASSYSAGTTSGNTIYF.

This clonotype was observed at least ten times. The CDR3 sequence is CASRTTGKSGGYNEQFF. Here the CDR3 DNA reads TGTGCCAGCAGGACGACAGGAAAATCGGGCGGGTACAATGAGCAGTTCTTC. The genes are TRBV6-4 and TRBJ2-1; perhaps TRBD1 as D (6 bases). V was shortened by 6 bases and J by 4 bases, with 22 bases between the two germline ends. Germline CDR1 is MRHNA and CDR2 is SNTAGT. The CDR3 contains 17 residues.

This clonotype was detected ten times or more. This chain's CDR3 is CATIPSGGDGYTF. The CDR3 coding sequence is TGTGCCACCATCCCCAGTGGTGGGGATGGCTACACCTTC. The chain combines TRBV6-5 with TRBJ1-2; no clear D gene. This CDR3 region has 13 residues. Germline V CDR1 and CDR2: MNHEY, SVGAGI. Between the trimmed V and J ends, which lost 10 bases and 6 bases, there was a span of 18 bases.

This clonotype was seen at least ten times. V is TRBV11-3 and J is TRBJ2-5; the match to TRBD2 covers 9 bases. The CDR3 is made up of 17 amino acids. CDR1 is SGHNT, CDR2 YENEEA, per germline. With 5 bases clipped from V and 5 bases from J, the junction kept 15 bases outside the gene matches. The CDR3: CASSPSRAGGINETQYF. CDR3 nucleotide sequence: TGTGCCAGCAGCCCCAGCCGGGCGGGAGGGATCAACGAGACCCAGTACTTC.

This clonotype was detected ten times or more. This chain links TRBV28 with TRBJ2-6; TRBD1 matches 11 bases. This CDR3 is built from 19 residues. V lost 3 bases to trimming and J lost 0 bases; unmatched junction nucleotides: 7. Looked up from germline, CDR1 is MDHEN and CDR2 is SYDVKM. CDR3 bases: TGTGCCAGCAGTTTTCACCTCGGGACAGGGGGCTCTGGGGCCAACGTCCTGACTTTC. Protein sequence: CASSFHLGTGGSGANVLTF.

The CDR3 sequence: CASSLVQTLNTEAFF. DNA for the CDR3: TGTGCCAGCAGCTTGGTGCAGACTTTGAACACTGAAGCTTTCTTT. The rearrangement uses TRBV5-4 and TRBJ1-1; D gene uncertain. The germline V gene encodes CDR1 SGHNT and CDR2 YYREEE (reference sequence). Between the trimmed V and J ends, which lost 0 bases and 0 bases, there was a span of 9 bases. This CDR3 is built from 15 residues.

V gene TRBV29-1 combines with J gene TRBJ1-2, with a possible D match to TRBD1 (6 bases). Trimming left V 4 bases short and J 2 bases short, with 11 bases between. Germline values: CDR1 SQVTM, CDR2 ANQGSEA. This CDR3 comprises 13 residues. CDR3 loop: CSVGQGTNYGYTF. The CDR3 bases are TGCAGCGTTGGGCAGGGGACCAACTATGGCTACACCTTC.

This clonotype was seen ten or more times. CDR3 bases: TGTGCCAGCAGTTCGGGACAGGTCCTGAACACTGAAGCTTTCTTT. Amino acids: CASSSGQVLNTEAFF. The J gene is TRBJ1-1, the V gene TRBV7-6, with TRBD1 matching over 8 bases. The CDR3 has 15 residues. Germline-derived CDR1 and CDR2 are SGHVS and FNYEAQ. The V and J ends lost 6 bases and 0 bases, in that order; junction bases with no gene match: 6. Drawing the rest from reference TRBV7-6 and TRBJ1-1, the complete variable domain is GAGVSQSPRYKVTKRGQDVALRCDPISGHVSLYWYRQALGQGPEFLTYFNYEAQQDKSGLPNDRFSAERPEGSISTLTIQRTEQRDSAMYRCASSSGQVLNTEAFFGQGTRLTVV.

This sequence joins TRBV18 and TRBJ2-7; either TRBD1 or TRBD2 may fit D (5 bases each). This CDR3 has 13 amino acids. Germline-derived CDR1 and CDR2 are KGHSH and LQKENI. The V end was cut by 6 bases, the J end by 3 bases, with 12 bases between. The CDR3 region is CASSRGARYEQYF. The CDR3 DNA is TGTGCCAGCTCGAGAGGGGCCCGCTACGAGCAGTACTTC.

The V gene is TRBV6-1, the J gene TRBJ1-2; no reliable D call. The germline CDR1 and CDR2 sequences are MNHNS and SASEGT. Trimming removed 6 bases at V and 6 bases at J, with 11 bases between. The CDR3 is 12 amino acids. The CDR3 DNA follows: TGTGCCAGCAGCGGGCAGTCCGATGGCTACACCTTC. This translates into CASSGQSDGYTF.

This clonotype turned up a few times. This chain uses TRBV3-1 with TRBJ2-7, with 7 bases fitting TRBD2. CDR3 length equals 14 residues. Germline lookup yields CDR1 LGHDT and CDR2 YNNKEL (reference sequence). J lost 3 bases, V lost 5 bases, and 7 bases had no gene match. The CDR3 DNA sequence: TGTGCCAGCAGCTCTAGCGGAGGGGTCTACGAGCAGTACTTC. Residues: CASSSSGGVYEQYF.

This clonotype was counted only a few times. CDR3 bases: TGCGCCAGCAGCCCTAAGCCACTAGATACGCAGTATTTT. Translating gives CASSPKPLDTQYF. V and J are TRBV5-1 and TRBJ2-3; D uncertain. The germline V gene has CDR1 SGHRS and CDR2 YFSETQ. There are 13 residues in the CDR3. Trimming pared 4 bases from V and 5 bases from J, leaving 11 bases between. Combining the CDR3 with reference TRBV5-1 and TRBJ2-3 gives the whole variable domain KAGVTQTPRYLIKTRGQQVTLSCSPISGHRSVSWYQQTPGQGLQFLFEYFSETQRNKGNFPGRFSGRQFSNSRSEMNVSTLELGDSALYLCASSPKPLDTQYFGPGTRLTVL.

This clonotype was observed many times. This sequence joins TRBV12-3 or TRBV12-4 and TRBJ1-2; tentative D call: TRBD1 (5 bases). V lost 5 bases, J lost 2 bases, and 21 bases lay in between. CDR3 length: 17 residues. CDR3 in amino acids: CASSPIRPVDSNYGYTF. The CDR3 DNA sequence: TGTGCCAGCAGTCCCATTCGCCCAGTTGACAGCAACTATGGCTACACCTTC.

This clonotype occurred many times. The chain employs TRBV19 and TRBJ2-5; no firm D call. This CDR3 is 12 amino acids long. Trimming took 6 bases from V and 5 from J, leaving 10 bases between them. Germline CDR1 reads LNHDA; CDR2 reads SQIVND (reference sequence). As DNA, the CDR3 is TGTGCCAGTAGCGGATTTACCGAGACCCAGTACTTC. Protein sequence: CASSGFTETQYF.

In this sample, this clonotype turned up many times. V and J are TRBV19 and TRBJ1-1; a possible D gene is TRBD1 (6 bases). Trimming took 2 bases from V and 4 from J, leaving 11 bases between them. Germline CDR1 is LNHDA and CDR2 is SQIVND (reference sequence). The CDR3 sequence is 14 residues long. The CDR3 DNA follows: TGTGCCAGTAGTATACAGGGGCCGGGCACTGAAGCTTTCTTT. Translating gives CASSIQGPGTEAFF. Supplemented by reference TRBV19 and TRBJ1-1, the full variable domain reads DGGITQSPKYLFRKEGQNVTLSCEQNLNHDAMYWYRQDPGQGLRLIYYSQIVNDFQKGDIAEGYSVSREKKESFPLTVTSAQKNPTAFYLCASSIQGPGTEAFFGQGTRLTVV.